This paragraph reports one TCR beta chain. Antigen: not known. Making the TCR beta libraries involved quantitative 5'-RACE with molecular barcodes. Each CDR3 protein gets one entry after TCRdb re-called the 5' RACE reads with MiXCR. The repertoire consists of about 230,000 distinct CDR3 sequences, with over 7% occurring once and the leading ten covering about 5%. This sample stems from a study of CD8 T cells in ankylosing spondylitis. General study results and limits: From matched ankylosing spondylitis synovial fluid, disease-linked clones were reportedly recovered at significantly enriched levels. In synovial fluid and blood from reactive arthritis, some motif variants were previously reported. What seemed typical of ankylosing spondylitis blood was a TCR beta motif built from about eight highly homologous variants.

CDR3 length: 12 residues. The germline V and J ends were trimmed by 4 bases and 6 bases, with 7 bases remaining between them. Germline CDR1 is SGHKS and CDR2 is YYEKEE (reference sequence). This chain connects TRBV5-5 to TRBJ2-2; no definite D call. Sequencing used blood, either unsorted or a sorted T cell fraction (not recorded which). The TCR was taken from a female donor with ankylosing spondylitis or in good health (not recorded which). The CDR3, as DNA: TGTGCCAGCAGCCCGACTGCCGGGGAGCTGTTTTTT. Translating gives CASSPTAGELFF. The whole variable domain, remainder taken from reference TRBV5-5 and TRBJ2-2, is DAGVTQSPTHLIKTRGQQVTLRCSPISGHKSVSWYQQVLGQGPQFIFQYYEKEERGRGNFPDRFSARQFPNYSSELNVNALLLGDSALYLCASSPTAGELFFGEGSRLTVL.